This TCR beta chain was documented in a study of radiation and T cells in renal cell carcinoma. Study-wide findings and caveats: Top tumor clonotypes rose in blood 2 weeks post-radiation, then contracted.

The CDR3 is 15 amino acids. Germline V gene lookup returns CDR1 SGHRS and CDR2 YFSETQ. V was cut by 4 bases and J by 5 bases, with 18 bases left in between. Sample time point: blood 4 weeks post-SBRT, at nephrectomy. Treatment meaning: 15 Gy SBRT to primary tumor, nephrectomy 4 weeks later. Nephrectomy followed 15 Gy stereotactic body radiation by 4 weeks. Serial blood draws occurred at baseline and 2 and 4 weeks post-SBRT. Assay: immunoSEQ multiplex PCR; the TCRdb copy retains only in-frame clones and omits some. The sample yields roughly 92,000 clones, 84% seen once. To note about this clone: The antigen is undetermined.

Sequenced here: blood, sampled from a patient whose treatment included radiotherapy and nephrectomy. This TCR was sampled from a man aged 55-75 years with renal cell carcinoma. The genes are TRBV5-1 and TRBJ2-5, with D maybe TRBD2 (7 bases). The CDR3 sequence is CASSRDNGREETQYF. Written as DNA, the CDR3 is TGCGCCAGCAGCCGGGACAATGGGAGGGAGGAGACCCAGTACTTC.